This T cell receptor beta chain derives from a study of Graves' ophthalmopathy and Graves' hyperthyroidism. In the case of this clonotype: The antigen is unknown.

Using RNA transcripts, the TCR beta CDR3 regions were amplified. HTBI primers primed a first-round RT-PCR, and a second-round multiplex PCR followed. TCRdb re-analysed the multiplex PCR reads in MiXCR, keeping a single row per CDR3 protein. The table shows hundreds of thousands of distinct CDR3 sequences, with approximately 39% occurring only once. For donors with ophthalmopathy, the disease showed moderate-to-severe activity, reached CAS ≥3 and NOSPECS ≥4, and had lasted under 3 months. Certain patients were not enrolled. These were patients with other autoimmune diseases, uncontrolled infections, pregnancy or lactation. Clinical symptoms and serum thyroxine were used for diagnosis; TRAb, thyroid ultrasound and orbital computed tomography were also relied on. With 6 bases removed from V and 0 bases from J, the gap between germline ends came to 10 bases. This CDR3 is 14 amino acids long. General study points: Most thyroid clonotypes with frequency above 0.001 were detected in blood too.

This chain links TRBV12-3 or TRBV12-4 with TRBJ2-3; D unresolved. Material for sequencing was peripheral blood. This TCR derives from an adult man with Graves' ophthalmopathy. CDR3: CASRQTPSTDTQYF. The CDR3 nucleotides are TGTGCCAGCAGACAGACACCTAGCACAGATACGCAGTATTTT.